This T cell receptor beta chain was retrieved from a study of blood T cell repertoires in COVID-19. Germline lookup yields CDR1 MNHEY and CDR2 SVGAGI. Germline trimming cut 0 bases from V and 7 bases from J; bases unmatched to any gene: 8. The CDR3 is 16 amino acids. Authors' processing steps: Using reference gene primer amplification, nucleated cell counts were estimated. Repertoires were generated with immunoSEQ multiplex PCR, while TCRdb's copy carries only in-frame clones and drops some. V and J calls and clone size are given by that table; D and trimming were obtained from the DNA. The sample yields about 180,000 clones, around 86% seen once. This clone was seen a single time.

The receptor was isolated from a woman aged 65 to 85 with COVID-19, enrolled during active disease. The gene calls are TRBV6-5 and TRBJ2-3; 9 bases align to TRBD1. Sequences were obtained from peripheral blood. The CDR3 sequence: CASSYSGTGTSNTQYF. For the CDR3, the DNA is TGTGCCAGCAGTTACTCGGGGACAGGGACTTCAAATACGCAGTATTTT.